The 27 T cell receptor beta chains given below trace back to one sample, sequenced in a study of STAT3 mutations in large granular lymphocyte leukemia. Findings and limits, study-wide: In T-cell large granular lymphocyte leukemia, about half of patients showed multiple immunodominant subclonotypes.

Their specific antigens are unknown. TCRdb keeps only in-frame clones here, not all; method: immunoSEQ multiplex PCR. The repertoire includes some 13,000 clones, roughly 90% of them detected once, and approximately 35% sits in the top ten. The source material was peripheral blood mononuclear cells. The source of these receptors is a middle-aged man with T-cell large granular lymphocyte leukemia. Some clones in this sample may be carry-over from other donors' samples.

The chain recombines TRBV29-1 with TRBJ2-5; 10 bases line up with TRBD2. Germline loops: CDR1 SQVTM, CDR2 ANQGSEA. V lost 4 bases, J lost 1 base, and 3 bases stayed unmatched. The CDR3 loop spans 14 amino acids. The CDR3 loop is CSVASGGVQETQYF. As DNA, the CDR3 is TGCAGCGTTGCTAGCGGGGGTGTCCAAGAGACCCAGTACTTC.

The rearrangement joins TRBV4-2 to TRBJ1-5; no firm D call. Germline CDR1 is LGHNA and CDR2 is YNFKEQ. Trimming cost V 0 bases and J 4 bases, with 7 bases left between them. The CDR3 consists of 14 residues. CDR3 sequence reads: CASSQEVGNQPQHF. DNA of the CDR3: TGTGCCAGCAGCCAAGAGGTGGGGAATCAGCCCCAGCATTTT.

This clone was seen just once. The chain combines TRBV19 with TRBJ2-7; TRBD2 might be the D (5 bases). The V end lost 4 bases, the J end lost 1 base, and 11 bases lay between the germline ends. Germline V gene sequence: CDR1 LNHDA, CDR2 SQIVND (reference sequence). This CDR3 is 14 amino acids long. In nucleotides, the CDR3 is TGTGCCAGTAGTACCCCGGGAAGGTCCTACGAGCAGTACTTC. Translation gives CASSTPGRSYEQYF.

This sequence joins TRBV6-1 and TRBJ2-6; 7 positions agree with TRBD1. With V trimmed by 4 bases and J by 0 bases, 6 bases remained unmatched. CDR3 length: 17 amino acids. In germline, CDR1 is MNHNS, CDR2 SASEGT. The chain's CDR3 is CASSGPTGHSGANVLTF. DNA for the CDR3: TGTGCCAGCAGTGGACCGACAGGGCACTCTGGGGCCAACGTCCTGACTTTC.

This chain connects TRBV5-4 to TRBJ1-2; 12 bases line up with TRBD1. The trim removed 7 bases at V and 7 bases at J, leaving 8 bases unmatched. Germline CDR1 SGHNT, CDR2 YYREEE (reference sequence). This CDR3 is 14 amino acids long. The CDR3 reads CASGRDRGLGGYTF. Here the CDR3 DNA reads TGTGCCAGCGGCCGGGACAGGGGGCTTGGTGGCTACACCTTC. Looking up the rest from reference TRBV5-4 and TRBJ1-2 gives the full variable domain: ETGVTQSPTHLIKTRGQQVTLRCSSQSGHNTVSWYQQALGQGPQFIFQYYREEENGRGNFPPRFSGLQFPNYSSELNVNALELDDSALYLCASGRDRGLGGYTFGSGTRLTVV.

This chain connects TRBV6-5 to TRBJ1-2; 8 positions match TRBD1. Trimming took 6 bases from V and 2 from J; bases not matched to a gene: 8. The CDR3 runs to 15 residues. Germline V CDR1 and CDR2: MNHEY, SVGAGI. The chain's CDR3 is CASRLTTGENYGYTF. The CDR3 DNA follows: TGTGCCAGCAGACTCACGACAGGGGAAAACTATGGCTACACCTTC.

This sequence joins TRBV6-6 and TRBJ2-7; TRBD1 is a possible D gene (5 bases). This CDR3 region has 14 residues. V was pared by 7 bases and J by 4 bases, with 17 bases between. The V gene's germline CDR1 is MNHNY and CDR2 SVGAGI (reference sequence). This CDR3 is CASTQDVGPYEQYF. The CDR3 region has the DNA TGTGCCAGCACCCAGGACGTGGGGCCATACGAGCAGTACTTC.

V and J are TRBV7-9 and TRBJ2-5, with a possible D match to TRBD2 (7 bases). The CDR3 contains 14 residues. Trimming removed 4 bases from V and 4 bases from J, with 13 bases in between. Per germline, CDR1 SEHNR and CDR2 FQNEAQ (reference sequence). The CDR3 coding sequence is TGTGCCAGCAGCTCAGGGGAGGGATCAGAGACCCAGTACTTC. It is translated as CASSSGEGSETQYF.

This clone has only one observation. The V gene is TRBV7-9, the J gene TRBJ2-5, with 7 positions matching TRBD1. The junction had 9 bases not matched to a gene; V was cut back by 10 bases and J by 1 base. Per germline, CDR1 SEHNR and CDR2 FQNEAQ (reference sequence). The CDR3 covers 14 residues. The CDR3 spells CATYGTGVQETQYF. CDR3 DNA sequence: TGTGCCACCTATGGCACAGGGGTCCAAGAGACCCAGTACTTC.

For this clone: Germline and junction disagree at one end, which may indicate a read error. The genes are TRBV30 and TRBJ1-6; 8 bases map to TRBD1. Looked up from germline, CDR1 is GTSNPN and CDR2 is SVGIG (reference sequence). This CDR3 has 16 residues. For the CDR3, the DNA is TGTGCCTCGAGTCGGACAGGGAGCTCCTATAATTCACCCCTCCACTTT. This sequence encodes CASSRTGSSYNSPLHF.

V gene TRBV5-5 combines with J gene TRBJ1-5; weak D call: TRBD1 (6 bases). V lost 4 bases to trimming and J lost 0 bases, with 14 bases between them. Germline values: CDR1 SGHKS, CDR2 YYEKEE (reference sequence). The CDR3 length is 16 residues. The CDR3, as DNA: TGTGCCAGCAGCCCGGGGGGGGCCTATAGCAATCAGCCCCAGCATTTT. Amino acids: CASSPGGAYSNQPQHF.

In DNA form, the CDR3 reads TGCAGCGTTCTCCTGACAGGGGGCGATGGCTACACCTTC. Amino acid sequence: CSVLLTGGDGYTF. The chain recombines TRBV29-1 with TRBJ1-2, with 10 bases identical to TRBD1. The CDR3 extends over 13 amino acids. The V gene end was trimmed by 5 bases and the J gene end by 6 bases; junction bases not matched to a gene: 6. The germline V gene has CDR1 SQVTM and CDR2 ANQGSEA.

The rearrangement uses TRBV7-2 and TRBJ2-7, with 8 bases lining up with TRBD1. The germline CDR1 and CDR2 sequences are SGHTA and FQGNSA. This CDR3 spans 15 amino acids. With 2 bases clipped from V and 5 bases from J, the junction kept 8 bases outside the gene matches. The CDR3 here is CASSLHTGGRDEQYF. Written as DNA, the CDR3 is TGTGCCAGCAGCTTACACACAGGGGGACGGGACGAGCAGTACTTC.

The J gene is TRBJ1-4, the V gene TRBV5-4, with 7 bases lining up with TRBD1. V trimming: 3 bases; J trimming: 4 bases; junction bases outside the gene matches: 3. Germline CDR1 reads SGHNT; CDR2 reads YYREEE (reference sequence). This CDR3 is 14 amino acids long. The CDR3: CASSYGDSNEKLFF. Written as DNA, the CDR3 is TGTGCCAGCAGCTACGGGGACAGTAATGAAAAACTGTTTTTT.

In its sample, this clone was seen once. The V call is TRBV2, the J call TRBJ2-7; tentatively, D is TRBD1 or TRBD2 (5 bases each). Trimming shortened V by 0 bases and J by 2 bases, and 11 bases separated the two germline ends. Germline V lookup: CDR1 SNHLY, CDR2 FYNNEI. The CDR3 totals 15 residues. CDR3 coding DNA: TGTGCCAGCAGTGAAGCGGCAGGGACCCCCTACGAGCAGTACTTC. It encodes CASSEAAGTPYEQYF.

In nucleotides, the CDR3 is TGTGCCAGCTCACCAGGCGGGGTTCCCGGGGAGACCCAGTACTTC. As protein: CASSPGGVPGETQYF. J is TRBJ2-5 and V is TRBV18; tentatively, D is TRBD2 (6 bases). V gave up 2 bases and J gave up 5 bases, with 15 bases separating them. The length of the CDR3 is 15 residues. Germline V gene lookup returns CDR1 KGHSH and CDR2 LQKENI.

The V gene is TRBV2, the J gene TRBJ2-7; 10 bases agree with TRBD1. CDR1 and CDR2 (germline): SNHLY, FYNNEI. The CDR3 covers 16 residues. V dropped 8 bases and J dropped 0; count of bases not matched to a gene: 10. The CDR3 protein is CASPTGGLRSSYEQYF. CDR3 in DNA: TGTGCCAGCCCGACAGGGGGCCTCCGATCCTCCTACGAGCAGTACTTC. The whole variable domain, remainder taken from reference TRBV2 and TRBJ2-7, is EPEVTQTPSHQVTQMGQEVILRCVPISNHLYFYWYRQILGQKVEFLVSFYNNEISEKSEIFDDQFSVERPDGSNFTLKIRSTKLEDSAMYFCASPTGGLRSSYEQYFGPGTRLTVT.

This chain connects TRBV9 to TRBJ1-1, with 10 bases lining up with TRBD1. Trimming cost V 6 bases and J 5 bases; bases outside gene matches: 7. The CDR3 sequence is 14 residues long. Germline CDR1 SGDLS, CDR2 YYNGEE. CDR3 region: CASTAGQGGTEAFF. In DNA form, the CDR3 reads TGTGCCAGCACCGCAGGACAGGGGGGGACTGAAGCTTTCTTT.

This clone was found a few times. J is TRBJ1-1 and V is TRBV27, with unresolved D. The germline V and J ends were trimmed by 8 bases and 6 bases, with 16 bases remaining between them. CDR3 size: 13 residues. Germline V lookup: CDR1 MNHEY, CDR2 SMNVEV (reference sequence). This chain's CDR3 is CASRREARAEAFF. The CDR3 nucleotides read TGTGCCAGCCGGAGGGAGGCACGAGCTGAAGCTTTCTTT.

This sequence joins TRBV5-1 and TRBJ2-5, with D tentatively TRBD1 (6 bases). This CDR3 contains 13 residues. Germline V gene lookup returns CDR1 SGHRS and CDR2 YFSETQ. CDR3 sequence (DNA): TGCGCAGCGGCCCGGGACACCCAAGAGACCCAGTACTTC. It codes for CAAARDTQETQYF.

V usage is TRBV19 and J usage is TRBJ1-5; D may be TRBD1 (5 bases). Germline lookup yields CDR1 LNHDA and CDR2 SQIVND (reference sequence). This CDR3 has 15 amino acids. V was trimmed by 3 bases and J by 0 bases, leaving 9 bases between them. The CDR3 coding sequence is TGTGCCAGTAGTATGTGGGACTATAGCAATCAGCCCCAGCATTTT. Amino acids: CASSMWDYSNQPQHF.

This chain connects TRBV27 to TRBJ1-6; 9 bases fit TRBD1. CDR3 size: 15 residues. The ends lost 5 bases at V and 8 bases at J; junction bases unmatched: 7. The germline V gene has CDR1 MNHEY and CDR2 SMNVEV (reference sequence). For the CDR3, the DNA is TGTGCCAGCAGTCCCTTGGGACAGGGCGATTCACCCCTCCACTTT. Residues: CASSPLGQGDSPLHF.

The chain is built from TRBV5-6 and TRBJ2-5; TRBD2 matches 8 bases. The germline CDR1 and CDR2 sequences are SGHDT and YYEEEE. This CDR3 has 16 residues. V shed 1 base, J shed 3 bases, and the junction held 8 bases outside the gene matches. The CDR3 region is CASSLRRKLAEETQYF. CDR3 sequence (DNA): TGTGCCAGCAGCTTGCGGAGGAAACTAGCGGAAGAGACCCAGTACTTC. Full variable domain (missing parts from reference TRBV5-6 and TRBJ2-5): DAGVTQSPTHLIKTRGQQVTLRCSPKSGHDTVSWYQQALGQGPQFIFQYYEEEERQRGNFPDRFSGHQFPNYSSELNVNALLLGDSALYLCASSLRRKLAEETQYFGPGTRLLVL.

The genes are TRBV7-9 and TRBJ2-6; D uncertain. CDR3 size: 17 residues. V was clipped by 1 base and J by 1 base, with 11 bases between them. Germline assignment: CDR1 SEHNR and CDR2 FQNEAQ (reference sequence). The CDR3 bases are TGTGCCAGCAGCTTAGTCGGTGGGGATTCTGGGGCCAACGTCCTGACTTTC. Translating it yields CASSLVGGDSGANVLTF.

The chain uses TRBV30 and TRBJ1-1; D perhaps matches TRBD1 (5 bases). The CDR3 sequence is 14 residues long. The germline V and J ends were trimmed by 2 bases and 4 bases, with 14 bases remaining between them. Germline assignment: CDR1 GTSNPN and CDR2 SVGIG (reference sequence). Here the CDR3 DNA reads TGTGCCTGGAGTCTCATGAGGGGTGGCACTGAAGCTTTCTTT. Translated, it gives CAWSLMRGGTEAFF.

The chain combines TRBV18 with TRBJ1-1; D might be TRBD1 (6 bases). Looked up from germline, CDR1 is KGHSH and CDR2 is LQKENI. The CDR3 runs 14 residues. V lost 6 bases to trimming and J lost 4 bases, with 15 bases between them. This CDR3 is CASSPDRYGTEAFF. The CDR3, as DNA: TGTGCCAGCTCGCCCGACAGGTATGGCACTGAAGCTTTCTTT.

CDR3 coding DNA: TGCAGCGTTGAACTGGGGCGGGGAAGCACAGATACGCAGTATTTT. Its protein is CSVELGRGSTDTQYF. The J gene is TRBJ2-3, the V gene TRBV29-1, with D maybe TRBD2 (6 bases). The CDR3 runs to 15 residues. Germline-derived CDR1 and CDR2 are SQVTM and ANQGSEA. Trimming left V 2 bases short and J 0 bases short, with 12 bases between.